The sample holds a few counts of the clone carrying this TCR beta chain. Use of 60 Vbeta and 13 Jbeta primers characterized the PCR. In the authors' workflow: Later analysis identified some 80 million unique TCR beta chains, around 10 million shared. Sequenced by immunoSEQ multiplex PCR; TCRdb stores in-frame clones only, minus some. The DNA gave D and trimming, while V, J and clone size come from that table. The table has 97,000 or so clones, more than 60% seen once; the top ten hold under 3%. This record belongs to a study of cytomegalovirus exposure and HLA in healthy donors. Study-wide context: Approximately 81% of 398 genotyped donors fell in the Caucasian-associated ancestry cluster.

After removal of 5 bases from V and 8 bases from J, the junction contained 7 bases not matched to a gene. The CDR3 sequence is 15 residues long. The germline gives CDR1 SGHTA, CDR2 FQGNSA. Sequenced input: PBMCs. The TCR was taken from a man over 45 in good health and CMV-seronegative. J is TRBJ2-1 and V is TRBV7-2; 12 bases are a match to TRBD2. This chain's CDR3 is CASSRRLAGEHEQFF. The DNA for the CDR3 is TGTGCCAGCAGCCGGCGACTAGCGGGGGAACATGAGCAGTTCTTC.